This T cell receptor (beta chain) is from a study of cytomegalovirus exposure and HLA in healthy donors. Background on the study: Ancestry clustering placed more than 65% of a few hundred genotyped donors in the Caucasian-associated cluster. Study results and limitations: Specificity for CMV antigens was confirmed in vitro for a few of the CMV-associated chains. Cytomegalovirus status was reportedly diagnosed by the classifier with high specificity and sensitivity.

Comments on this clone: The antigen is unknown.

PCR involved 60 Vbeta and 13 Jbeta primers. The assay was immunoSEQ multiplex PCR, and TCRdb's table has in-frame clones only and misses some. The data contain roughly 190,000 clones, more than 65% of them singletons. The germline CDR1 and CDR2 sequences are LGHNA and YSLEER. The CDR3 consists of 16 residues. The V end lost 3 bases, the J end lost 9 bases, and 18 bases lay between the germline ends. Sequenced material: PBMCs. The chain couples TRBV4-3 to TRBJ1-6; TRBD1 is a possible D gene (6 bases). The clonotype was recovered from a girl aged 10-17 years in good health and CMV-seropositive. CDR3 in amino acids: CASSQDRQSGGSPLHF. Here the CDR3 DNA reads TGCGCCAGCAGCCAGGACAGACAGTCAGGAGGTTCACCCCTCCACTTT.